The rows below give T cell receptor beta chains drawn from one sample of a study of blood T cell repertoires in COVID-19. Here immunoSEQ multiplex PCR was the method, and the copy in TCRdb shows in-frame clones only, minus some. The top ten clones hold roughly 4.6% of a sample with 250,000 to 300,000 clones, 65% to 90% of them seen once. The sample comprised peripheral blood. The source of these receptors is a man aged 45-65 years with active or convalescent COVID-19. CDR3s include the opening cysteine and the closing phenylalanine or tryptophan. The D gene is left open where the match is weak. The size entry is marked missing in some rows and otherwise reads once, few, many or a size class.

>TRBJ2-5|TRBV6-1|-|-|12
CASSEGRGTQYF
TGTGCCAGCAGTGAAGGAAGGGGGACCCAGTACTTC
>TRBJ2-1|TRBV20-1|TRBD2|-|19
CSASQGPRRGGRRYNEQFF
TGCAGTGCTAGTCAGGGCCCGCGTCGTGGCGGGAGGAGGTACAATGAGCAGTTCTTC
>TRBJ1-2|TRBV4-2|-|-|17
CASSQVATARANYGYTF
TGTGCCAGCAGCCAAGTTGCAACAGCAAGAGCTAACTATGGCTACACCTTC
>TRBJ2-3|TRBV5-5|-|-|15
CASSLDGQTTDTQYF
TGTGCCAGCAGCTTGGATGGACAGACCACAGATACGCAGTATTTT
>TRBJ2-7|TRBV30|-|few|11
CAWRVQREQYF
TGTGCCTGGAGGGTCCAGCGGGAGCAGTACTTC
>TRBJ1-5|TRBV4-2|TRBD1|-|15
CASSQVRGRGQPQHF
TGTGCCAGCAGCCAAGTTAGGGGGCGCGGGCAGCCCCAGCATTTT
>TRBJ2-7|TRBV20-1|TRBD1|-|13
CSASDRGPYEQYF
TGCAGTGCTAGTGACAGGGGGCCCTACGAGCAGTACTTC
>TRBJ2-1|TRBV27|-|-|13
CASAHRSPYEQFF
TGTGCCAGCGCTCACAGGTCCCCTTATGAGCAGTTCTTC
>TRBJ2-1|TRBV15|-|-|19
CATSRDARSRLYSYNEQFF
TGTGCCACCAGCAGAGATGCCCGGTCTAGACTTTACTCCTACAATGAGCAGTTCTTC
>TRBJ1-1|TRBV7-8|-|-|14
CASSPTGRGTEAFF
TGTGCCAGCAGCCCGACGGGTCGGGGCACTGAAGCTTTCTTT
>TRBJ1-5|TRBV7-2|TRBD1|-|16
CASSRGTGRVNQPQHF
TGTGCCAGCAGCCGCGGGACAGGGAGGGTCAATCAGCCCCAGCATTTT
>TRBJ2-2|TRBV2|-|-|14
CASIERSQTGELFF
TGTGCCAGCATCGAGCGGAGTCAGACCGGGGAGCTGTTTTTT
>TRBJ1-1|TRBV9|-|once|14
CASSGSNGGTEAFF
TGTGCCAGCAGCGGCAGTAACGGCGGGACTGAAGCTTTCTTT
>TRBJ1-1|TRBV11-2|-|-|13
CASSRGTNTEAFF
TGTGCCAGCAGCCGCGGGACGAACACTGAAGCTTTCTTT
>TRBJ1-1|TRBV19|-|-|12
CASRAGNTEAFF
TGTGCCAGTAGAGCGGGGAACACTGAAGCTTTCTTT
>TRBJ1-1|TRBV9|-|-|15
CASSPDPARDTEAFF
TGTGCCAGCAGCCCGGATCCGGCGCGGGACACTGAAGCTTTCTTT
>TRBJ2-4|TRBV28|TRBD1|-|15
CASAQGGAAKNIQYF
TGTGCCAGCGCACAGGGGGGAGCAGCCAAAAACATTCAGTACTTC
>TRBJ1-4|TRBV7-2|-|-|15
CASSLDPRRGEKLFF
TGTGCCAGCAGCTTAGATCCGAGGCGCGGTGAAAAACTGTTTTTT
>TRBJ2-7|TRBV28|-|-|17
CASSFSPDWVHTYEQYF
TGTGCCAGCAGTTTCTCCCCCGACTGGGTTCATACCTACGAGCAGTACTTC
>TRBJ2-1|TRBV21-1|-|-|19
CASSKGSAGLPSSYNEQFF
TGTGCCAGCAGCAAAGGGTCAGCGGGACTCCCGAGCTCCTACAATGAGCAGTTCTTC
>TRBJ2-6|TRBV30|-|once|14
CAWSRGSGANVLTF
TGTGCCTGGAGTCGCGGGTCTGGGGCCAACGTCCTGACTTTC
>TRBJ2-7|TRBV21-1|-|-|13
CASSKGTAGEQYF
TGTGCCAGCAGCAAAGGGACAGCGGGAGAGCAGTACTTC
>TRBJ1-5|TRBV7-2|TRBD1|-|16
CASSLVGGQSNQPQHF
TGTGCCAGCAGCTTAGTGGGGGGACAGAGCAATCAGCCCCAGCATTTT
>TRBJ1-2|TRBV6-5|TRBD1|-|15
CASTPGTGFSYGYTF
TGTGCCAGCACCCCTGGGACAGGATTCTCCTATGGCTACACCTTC
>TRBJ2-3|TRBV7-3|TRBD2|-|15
CASSWTSGSTDTQYF
TGTGCCAGCAGCTGGACTAGCGGGAGCACAGATACGCAGTATTTT
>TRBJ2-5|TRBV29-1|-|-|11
CSATPQETQYF
TGCAGCGCCACTCCCCAAGAGACCCAGTACTTC
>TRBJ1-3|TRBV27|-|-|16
CASSPDLTFSGNTIYF
TGTGCCAGCAGCCCGGACTTAACCTTCTCTGGAAACACCATATATTTT
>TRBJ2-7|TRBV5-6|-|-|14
CASSLLGRNYEQYF
TGTGCCAGCAGCTTGTTGGGCCGGAACTACGAGCAGTACTTC
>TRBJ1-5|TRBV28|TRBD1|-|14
CASAPGTENQPQHF
TGTGCCAGTGCCCCCGGGACAGAAAATCAGCCCCAGCATTTT
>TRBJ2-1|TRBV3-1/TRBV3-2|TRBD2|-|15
CASSPIAGGRGEQFF
TGTGCCAGCAGCCCGATAGCGGGAGGGCGCGGTGAGCAGTTCTTC
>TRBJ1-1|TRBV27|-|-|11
CASIRNTEAFF
TGTGCCAGCATTAGGAACACTGAAGCTTTCTTT
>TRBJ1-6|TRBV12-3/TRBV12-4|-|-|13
CASGDTINSPLHF
TGTGCCAGCGGGGACACCATTAATTCACCCCTCCACTTT
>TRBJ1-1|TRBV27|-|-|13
CASSFQRQTKAFF
TGTGCCAGCAGCTTCCAGAGACAAACAAAAGCTTTCTTT
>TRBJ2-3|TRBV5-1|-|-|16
CASSGTPGGFTDTQYF
TGCGCCAGCAGCGGGACGCCAGGGGGGTTCACAGATACGCAGTATTTT
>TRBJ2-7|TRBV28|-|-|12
CASTRDSYEQYF
TGTGCCAGCACCAGGGACTCCTACGAGCAGTACTTC
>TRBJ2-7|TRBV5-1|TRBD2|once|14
CASSLSGRSHEQYF
TGCGCCAGCAGTCTTAGCGGGAGATCCCACGAGCAGTACTTC
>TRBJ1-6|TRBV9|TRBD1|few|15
CASSPRTGGGSPLHF
TGTGCCAGCAGCCCAAGGACAGGGGGCGGCTCACCCCTCCACTTT
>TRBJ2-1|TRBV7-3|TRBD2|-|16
CASSPGTSGSYNEQFF
TGTGCCAGCAGCCCAGGGACTAGCGGGAGTTACAATGAGCAGTTCTTC
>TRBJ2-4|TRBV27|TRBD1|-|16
CASSRDRVLAKNIQYF
TGTGCCAGCAGCCGTGACAGGGTCCTAGCCAAAAACATTCAGTACTTC
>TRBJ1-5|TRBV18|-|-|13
CASSPAGGQPQHF
TGTGCCAGCTCACCAGCGGGGGGACAGCCCCAGCATTTT
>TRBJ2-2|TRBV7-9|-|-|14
CASSLTEGTGELFF
TGTGCCAGCAGCTTAACTGAGGGCACCGGGGAGCTGTTTTTT
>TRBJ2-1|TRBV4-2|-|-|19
CASSQDAQTGLAGYNEQFF
TGTGCCAGCAGCCAAGATGCGCAAACTGGGCTAGCAGGTTACAATGAGCAGTTCTTC
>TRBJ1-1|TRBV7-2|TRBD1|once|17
CASSSTRPARGSTEAFF
TGTGCCAGCAGCTCAACCCGGCCGGCCAGGGGGAGCACTGAAGCTTTCTTT
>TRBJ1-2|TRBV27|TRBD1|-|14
CASRQDREVSGYTF
TGTGCCAGCAGACAGGACAGGGAGGTTTCTGGCTACACCTTC
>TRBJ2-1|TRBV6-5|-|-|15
CASSKAGLPYNEQFF
TGTGCCAGCTCCAAGGCAGGACTCCCTTACAATGAGCAGTTCTTC
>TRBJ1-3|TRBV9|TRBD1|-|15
CASSAAPTGRNTIYF
TGTGCCAGCAGCGCCGCACCGACAGGGCGCAACACCATATATTTT
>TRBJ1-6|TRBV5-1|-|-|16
CASSPRAVSYNSPLHF
TGCGCCAGCAGCCCCCGCGCTGTGTCTTATAATTCACCCCTCCACTTT
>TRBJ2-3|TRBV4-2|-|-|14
CASSQAAGSDTQYF
TGTGCCAGCAGCCAAGCAGCGGGCTCAGATACGCAGTATTTT
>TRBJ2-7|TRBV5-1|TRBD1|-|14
CASSLGDRGYEQYF
TGCGCCAGCAGCTTGGGGGACAGGGGCTACGAGCAGTACTTC
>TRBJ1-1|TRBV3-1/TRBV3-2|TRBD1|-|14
CASSYGTGDTEAFF
TGTGCCAGCAGCTATGGGACAGGGGATACTGAAGCTTTCTTT
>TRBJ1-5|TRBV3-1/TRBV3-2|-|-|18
CASSQDNLGGGKDQPQHF
TGTGCCAGCAGCCAAGATAATTTAGGGGGAGGGAAGGATCAGCCCCAGCATTTT
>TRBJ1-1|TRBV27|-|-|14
CASIKQGGGTEAFF
TGTGCCAGCATAAAACAGGGCGGGGGTACTGAAGCTTTCTTT
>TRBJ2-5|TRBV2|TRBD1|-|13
CASSGQGQETQYF
TGTGCCAGCAGTGGACAGGGGCAAGAGACCCAGTACTTC
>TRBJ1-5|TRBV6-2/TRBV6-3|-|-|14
CASSYGGGNQPQHF
TGTGCCAGCAGTTACGGAGGGGGCAATCAGCCCCAGCATTTT
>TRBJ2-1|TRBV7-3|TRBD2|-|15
CASTSGGSPYNEQFF
TGTGCCAGCACGTCAGGCGGGAGCCCTTACAATGAGCAGTTCTTC
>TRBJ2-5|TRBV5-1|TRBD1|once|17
CASSLEGRQGRGETQYF
TGCGCCAGCAGCTTGGAAGGAAGACAGGGGCGCGGAGAGACCCAGTACTTC
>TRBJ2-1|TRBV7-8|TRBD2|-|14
CASSSSGAYNEQFF
TGTGCCAGCAGCTCTAGCGGGGCCTACAATGAGCAGTTCTTC